This is a list of T cell receptor beta chains from one sample in a study of blood T cell repertoires in COVID-19. Clones were sequenced by immunoSEQ multiplex PCR, and TCRdb holds only the in-frame ones, with some missing. The table records fewer than 200,000 clones, around four fifths of them present only once. The source material was peripheral blood. The source is a woman aged 80 or older with COVID-19, enrolled during active disease. Each CDR3 is given without its conserved first and last residue. The D gene is left open where the match is weak.

d_gene: -
v_gene: TRBV12-3/TRBV12-4
j_gene: TRBJ2-5
CDR3aa: ASSLTGLETQY

d_gene: TRBD1
v_gene: TRBV29-1
j_gene: TRBJ1-1
CDR3aa: RTTGTVNTEAF

d_gene: -
v_gene: TRBV29-1
j_gene: TRBJ1-1
CDR3aa: SVGLRDQAF

d_gene: -
v_gene: TRBV12-2
j_gene: TRBJ1-2
CDR3aa: ASPPGGGPRA

d_gene: -
v_gene: TRBV3-1/TRBV3-2
j_gene: TRBJ1-1
CDR3aa: ASSQDRNTEAF

d_gene: TRBD1
v_gene: TRBV6-2/TRBV6-3
j_gene: TRBJ1-1
CDR3aa: ASSFGYRGRAF

d_gene: TRBD1
v_gene: TRBV9
j_gene: TRBJ2-2
CDR3aa: ASSPLPGQGGVGELF

d_gene: TRBD1
v_gene: TRBV5-1
j_gene: TRBJ2-1
CDR3aa: ASSLVPGQGGEQF

d_gene: -
v_gene: TRBV2
j_gene: TRBJ2-3
CDR3aa: ASRGAPPTDTQY

d_gene: TRBD2
v_gene: TRBV18
j_gene: TRBJ2-7
CDR3aa: ASSPPGRGGEQY

d_gene: TRBD2
v_gene: TRBV9
j_gene: TRBJ2-7
CDR3aa: ASSGLPGTGGSYEQY

d_gene: TRBD1
v_gene: TRBV4-2
j_gene: TRBJ2-7
CDR3aa: ASSQAQGASYEQY

d_gene: -
v_gene: TRBV18
j_gene: TRBJ1-5
CDR3aa: ASSPSMLRGSNQPQH

d_gene: -
v_gene: TRBV5-6
j_gene: TRBJ1-2
CDR3aa: ASSLPGGGRSYGYT

d_gene: -
v_gene: TRBV28
j_gene: TRBJ1-2
CDR3aa: ASSLSNSFYGYT

d_gene: TRBD1
v_gene: TRBV5-4
j_gene: TRBJ2-3
CDR3aa: ASTRQGGFGDTQY

d_gene: -
v_gene: TRBV11-2
j_gene: TRBJ2-7
CDR3aa: ASSRGGLRMD

d_gene: -
v_gene: TRBV7-2
j_gene: TRBJ2-2
CDR3aa: ASSSTVGLSGELF

d_gene: -
v_gene: TRBV24-1
j_gene: TRBJ2-5
CDR3aa: ATSGAEETQY

d_gene: -
v_gene: TRBV5-1
j_gene: TRBJ2-5
CDR3aa: ASSLDGGETQY

d_gene: -
v_gene: TRBV9
j_gene: TRBJ2-2
CDR3aa: ASTPTGGPNTGELF

d_gene: TRBD2
v_gene: TRBV2
j_gene: TRBJ2-7
CDR3aa: ASSKGRGDEQY

d_gene: -
v_gene: TRBV3-1/TRBV3-2
j_gene: TRBJ2-3
CDR3aa: ASSQEVNQADTQY

d_gene: TRBD2
v_gene: TRBV4-2
j_gene: TRBJ2-1
CDR3aa: ASSQDLAGFNEQF

d_gene: TRBD2
v_gene: TRBV27
j_gene: TRBJ2-5
CDR3aa: ATGASGTYQETQY

d_gene: TRBD1
v_gene: TRBV3-1/TRBV3-2
j_gene: TRBJ2-7
CDR3aa: ASSSGQAPTSEQY

d_gene: -
v_gene: TRBV11-2
j_gene: TRBJ2-3
CDR3aa: ASSLGGADTQY